This T cell receptor (beta chain) was sequenced for a study of T cells in Graves' hyperthyroidism and ophthalmopathy. V shed 10 bases and J 4 bases; nucleotides not matched to a gene: 10. This CDR3 is 14 amino acids long. This clonotype came up a few times. Amplified regions were TCR beta CDR3 sequences from RNA transcripts. With the HTBI primer set, the TCR CDR3 went through a first round of RT-PCR. MiXCR, applied by TCRdb to the multiplex PCR reads, yields one record per CDR3 protein. The sample has about 640,000 distinct CDR3 sequences; less than 25% are singletons. Fresh peripheral blood, approximately 9.1 ml, was the source of the PBMCs.

The J gene is TRBJ2-1, the V gene TRBV12-3 or TRBV12-4; 7 bases are a match to TRBD2. The source is a man younger than 40 with Graves' ophthalmopathy. The sequenced sample was blood. DNA of the CDR3: TGTGCCATCTTGGGGGGGGGGTGGTACAATGAGCAGTTCTTC. Translated, it gives CAILGGGWYNEQFF.